This T cell receptor (beta chain) was documented in a study of cytomegalovirus exposure and HLA in healthy donors. The study, taken as a whole, reports: The classifier was said to identify cytomegalovirus status with high specificity and sensitivity. Later work found that TCR association rates differed between HLA loci; DRB1 had the most and HLA-C the fewest.

The PCR had 60 Vbeta and 13 Jbeta primers. Profiled with immunoSEQ multiplex PCR; TCRdb holds only in-frame clones, not every one. In the table there are over 150,000 clones, roughly 76% of which are singletons. Germline loops: CDR1 LGHNA, CDR2 YSLEER. This CDR3 contains 15 residues. Trimming took 0 bases from V and 5 from J, leaving 11 bases between them. This clone was counted once. Its matching antigen is unknown. The TCR sequence derives from a human donor in good health. This sequence joins TRBV4-3 and TRBJ1-5; D not certain. The sequenced material came from PBMCs. CDR3 bases: TGCGCCAGCAGCCAAGACTTGGCCCATTATCAGCCCCAGCATTTT. This sequence encodes CASSQDLAHYQPQHF.